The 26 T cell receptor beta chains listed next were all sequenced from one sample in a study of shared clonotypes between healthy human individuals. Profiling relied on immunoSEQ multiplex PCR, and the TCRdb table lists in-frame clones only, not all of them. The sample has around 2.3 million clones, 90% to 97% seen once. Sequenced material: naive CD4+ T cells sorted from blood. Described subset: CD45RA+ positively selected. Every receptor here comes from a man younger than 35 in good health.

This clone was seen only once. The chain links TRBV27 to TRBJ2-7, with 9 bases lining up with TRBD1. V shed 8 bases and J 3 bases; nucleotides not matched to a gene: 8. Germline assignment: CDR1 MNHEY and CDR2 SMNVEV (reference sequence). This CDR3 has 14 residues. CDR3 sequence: CASGRDRALYEQYF. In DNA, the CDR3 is TGTGCCAGCGGCCGGGACAGGGCTCTCTACGAGCAGTACTTC.

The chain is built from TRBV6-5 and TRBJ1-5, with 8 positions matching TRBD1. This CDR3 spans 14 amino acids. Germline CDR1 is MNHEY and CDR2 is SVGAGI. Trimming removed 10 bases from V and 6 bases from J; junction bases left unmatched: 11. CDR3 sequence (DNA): TGTGCCACCAACACGGCAGGGGGCCGTCAGCCCCAGCATTTT. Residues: CATNTAGGRQPQHF.

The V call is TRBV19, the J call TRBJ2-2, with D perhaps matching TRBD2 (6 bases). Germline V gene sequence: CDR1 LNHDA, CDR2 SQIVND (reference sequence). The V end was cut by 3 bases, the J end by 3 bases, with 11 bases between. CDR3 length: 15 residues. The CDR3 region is CASSISGRDTGELFF. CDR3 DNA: TGTGCCAGTAGTATCTCCGGGAGAGACACCGGGGAGCTGTTTTTT.

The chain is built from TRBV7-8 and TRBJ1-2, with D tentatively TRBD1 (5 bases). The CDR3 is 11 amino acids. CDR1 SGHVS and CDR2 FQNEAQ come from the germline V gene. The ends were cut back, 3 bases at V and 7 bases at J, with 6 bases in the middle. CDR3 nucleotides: TGTGCCAGCAGCTTTGACAGTGGCTACACCTTC. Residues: CASSFDSGYTF.

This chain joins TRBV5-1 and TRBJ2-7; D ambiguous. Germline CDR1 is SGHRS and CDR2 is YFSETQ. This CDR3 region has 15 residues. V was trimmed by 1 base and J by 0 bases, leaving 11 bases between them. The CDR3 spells CASSLTGYNSYEQYF. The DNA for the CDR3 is TGCGCCAGCAGCTTGACCGGCTACAACTCCTACGAGCAGTACTTC.

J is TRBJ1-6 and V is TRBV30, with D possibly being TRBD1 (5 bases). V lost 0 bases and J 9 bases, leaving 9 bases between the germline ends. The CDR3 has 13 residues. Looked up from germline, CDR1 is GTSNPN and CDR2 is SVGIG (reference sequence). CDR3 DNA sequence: TGTGCCTGGAGTGTGGGGGTGGGTTCACCCCTCCACTTT. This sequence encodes CAWSVGVGSPLHF.

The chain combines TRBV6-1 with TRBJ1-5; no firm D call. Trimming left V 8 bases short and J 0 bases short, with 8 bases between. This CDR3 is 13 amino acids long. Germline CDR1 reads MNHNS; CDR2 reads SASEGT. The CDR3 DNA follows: TGTGCCAGCTGCTGGGGTAGCAATCAGCCCCAGCATTTT. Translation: CASCWGSNQPQHF.

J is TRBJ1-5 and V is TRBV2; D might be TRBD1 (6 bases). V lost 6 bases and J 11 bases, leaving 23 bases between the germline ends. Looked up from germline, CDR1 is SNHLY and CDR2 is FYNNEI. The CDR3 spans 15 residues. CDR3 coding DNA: TGTGCCAGCAGGGGCCGCCCAGGGGCCGGGGGTGCCCAGCATTTT. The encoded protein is CASRGRPGAGGAQHF. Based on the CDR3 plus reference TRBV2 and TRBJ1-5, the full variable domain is EPEVTQTPSHQVTQMGQEVILRCVPISNHLYFYWYRQILGQKVEFLVSFYNNEISEKSEIFDDQFSVERPDGSNFTLKIRSTKLEDSAMYFCASRGRPGAGGAQHFGDGTRLSIL.

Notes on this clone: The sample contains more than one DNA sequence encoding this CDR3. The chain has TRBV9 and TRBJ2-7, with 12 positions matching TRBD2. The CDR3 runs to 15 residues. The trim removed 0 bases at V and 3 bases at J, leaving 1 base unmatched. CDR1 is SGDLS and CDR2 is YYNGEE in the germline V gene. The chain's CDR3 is CASSVGLAGDYEQYF. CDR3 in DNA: TGTGCCAGCAGCGTAGGACTAGCGGGAGACTACGAGCAGTACTTC.

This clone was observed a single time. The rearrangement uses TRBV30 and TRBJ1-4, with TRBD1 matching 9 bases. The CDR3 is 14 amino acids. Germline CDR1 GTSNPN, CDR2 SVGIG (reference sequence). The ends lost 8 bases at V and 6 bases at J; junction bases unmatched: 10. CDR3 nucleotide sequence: TGTGCCACTACCAAGGACAGGGGAGATGAAAAACTGTTTTTT. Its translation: CATTKDRGDEKLFF.

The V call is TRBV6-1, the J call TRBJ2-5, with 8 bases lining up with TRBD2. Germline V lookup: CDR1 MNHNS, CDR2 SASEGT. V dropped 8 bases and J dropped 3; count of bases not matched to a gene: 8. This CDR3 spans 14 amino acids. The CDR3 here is CASCPGRGEETQYF. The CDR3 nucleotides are TGTGCCAGCTGTCCGGGGCGGGGGGAAGAGACCCAGTACTTC.

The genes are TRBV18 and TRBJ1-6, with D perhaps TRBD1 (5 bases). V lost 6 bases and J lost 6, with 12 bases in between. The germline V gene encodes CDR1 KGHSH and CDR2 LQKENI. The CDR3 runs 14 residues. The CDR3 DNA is TGTGCCAGCTCCGGCCGGGACCTTAATTCACCCCTCCACTTT. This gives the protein CASSGRDLNSPLHF.

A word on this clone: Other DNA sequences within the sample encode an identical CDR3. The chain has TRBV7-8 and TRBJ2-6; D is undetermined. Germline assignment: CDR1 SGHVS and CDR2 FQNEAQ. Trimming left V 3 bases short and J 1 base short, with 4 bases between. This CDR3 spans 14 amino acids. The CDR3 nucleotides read TGTGCCAGCAGCTTTCCGTCTGGGGCCAACGTCCTGACTTTC. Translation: CASSFPSGANVLTF.

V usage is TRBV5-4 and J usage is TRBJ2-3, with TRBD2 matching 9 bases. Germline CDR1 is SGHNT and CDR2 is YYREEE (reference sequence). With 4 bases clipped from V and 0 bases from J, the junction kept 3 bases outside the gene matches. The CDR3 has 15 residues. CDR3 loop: CASSPGLASTDTQYF. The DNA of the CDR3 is TGTGCCAGCAGCCCCGGACTAGCGAGCACAGATACGCAGTATTTT. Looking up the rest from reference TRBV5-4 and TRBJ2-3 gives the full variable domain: ETGVTQSPTHLIKTRGQQVTLRCSSQSGHNTVSWYQQALGQGPQFIFQYYREEENGRGNFPPRFSGLQFPNYSSELNVNALELDDSALYLCASSPGLASTDTQYFGPGTRLTVL.

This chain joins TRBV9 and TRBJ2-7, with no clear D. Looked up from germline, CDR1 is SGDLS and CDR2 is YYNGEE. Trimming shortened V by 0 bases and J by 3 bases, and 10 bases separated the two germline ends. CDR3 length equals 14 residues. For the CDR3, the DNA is TGTGCCAGCAGCGTAGCCCCTCTCGGCTACGAGCAGTACTTC. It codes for CASSVAPLGYEQYF.

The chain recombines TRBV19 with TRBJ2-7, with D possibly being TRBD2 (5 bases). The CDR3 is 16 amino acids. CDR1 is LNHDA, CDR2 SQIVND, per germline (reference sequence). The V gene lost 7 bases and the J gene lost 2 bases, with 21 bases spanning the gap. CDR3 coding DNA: TGTGCCAGTACGGTCGTGGCTAGCTTAATCCCCTACGAGCAGTACTTC. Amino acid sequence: CASTVVASLIPYEQYF. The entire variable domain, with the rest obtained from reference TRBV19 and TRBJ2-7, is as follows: DGGITQSPKYLFRKEGQNVTLSCEQNLNHDAMYWYRQDPGQGLRLIYYSQIVNDFQKGDIAEGYSVSREKKESFPLTVTSAQKNPTAFYLCASTVVASLIPYEQYFGPGTRLTVT.

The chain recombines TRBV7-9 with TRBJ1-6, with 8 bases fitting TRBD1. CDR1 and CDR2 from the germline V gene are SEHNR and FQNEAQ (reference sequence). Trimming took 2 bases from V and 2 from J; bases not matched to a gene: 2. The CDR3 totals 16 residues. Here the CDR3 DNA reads TGTGCCAGCAGCTTACAACAGGGGGCCTATAATTCACCCCTCCACTTT. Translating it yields CASSLQQGAYNSPLHF.

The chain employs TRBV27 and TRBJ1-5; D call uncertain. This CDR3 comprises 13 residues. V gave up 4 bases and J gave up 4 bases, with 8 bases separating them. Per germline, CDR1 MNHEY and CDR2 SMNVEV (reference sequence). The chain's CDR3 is CASSSGRNQPQHF. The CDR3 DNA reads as TGTGCCAGCAGTTCGGGTCGAAATCAGCCCCAGCATTTT.

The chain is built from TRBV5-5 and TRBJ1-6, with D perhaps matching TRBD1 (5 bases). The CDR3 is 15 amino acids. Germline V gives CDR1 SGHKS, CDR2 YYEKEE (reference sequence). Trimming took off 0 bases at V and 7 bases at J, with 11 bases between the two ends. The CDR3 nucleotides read TGTGCCAGCAGCTTGGCGGGGCACCAGAATTCACCCCTCCACTTT. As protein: CASSLAGHQNSPLHF.

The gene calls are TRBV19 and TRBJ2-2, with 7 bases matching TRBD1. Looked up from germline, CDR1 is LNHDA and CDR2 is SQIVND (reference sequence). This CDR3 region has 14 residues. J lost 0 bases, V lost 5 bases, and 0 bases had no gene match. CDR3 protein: CASSGTANTGELFF. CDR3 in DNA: TGTGCCAGTAGTGGGACAGCGAACACCGGGGAGCTGTTTTTT.

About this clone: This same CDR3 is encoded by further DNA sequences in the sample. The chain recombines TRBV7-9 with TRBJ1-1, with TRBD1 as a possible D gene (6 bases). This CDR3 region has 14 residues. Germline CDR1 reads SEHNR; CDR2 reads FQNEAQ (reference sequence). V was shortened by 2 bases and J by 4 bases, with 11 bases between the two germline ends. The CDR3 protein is CASSLQGSGTEAFF. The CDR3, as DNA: TGTGCCAGCAGCTTACAGGGGTCTGGCACTGAAGCTTTCTTT.

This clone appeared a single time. The CDR3 sequence is CASSLSGTSPYEQYF. As DNA, the CDR3 is TGTGCCAGCAGCCTCTCCGGGACTAGCCCCTACGAGCAGTACTTC. This chain joins TRBV5-4 and TRBJ2-7; 9 bases align to TRBD2. J was trimmed by 2 bases and V by 4 bases; bases with no gene match: 7. The CDR3 runs to 15 residues. Per germline, CDR1 SGHNT and CDR2 YYREEE (reference sequence).

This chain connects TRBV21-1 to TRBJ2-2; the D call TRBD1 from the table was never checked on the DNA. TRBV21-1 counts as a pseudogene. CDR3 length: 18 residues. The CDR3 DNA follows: TGTGCCAGCAGCAACCCCTTGGACAGGACACCTAACACCGGGGAGCTGTTTTTT. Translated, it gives CASSNPLDRTPNTGELFF.

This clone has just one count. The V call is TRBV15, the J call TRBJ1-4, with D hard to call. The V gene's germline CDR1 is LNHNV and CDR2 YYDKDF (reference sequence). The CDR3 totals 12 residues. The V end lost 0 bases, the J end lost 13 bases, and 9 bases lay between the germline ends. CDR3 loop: CATSRDLGLLFF. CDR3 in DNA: TGTGCCACCAGCAGAGATCTGGGGTTACTGTTTTTT.

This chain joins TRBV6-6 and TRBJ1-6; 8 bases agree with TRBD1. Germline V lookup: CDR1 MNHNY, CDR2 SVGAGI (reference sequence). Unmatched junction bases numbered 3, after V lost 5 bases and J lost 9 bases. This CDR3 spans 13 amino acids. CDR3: CASSGQGFSPLHF. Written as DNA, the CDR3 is TGTGCCAGCAGTGGACAGGGATTTTCACCCCTCCACTTT.

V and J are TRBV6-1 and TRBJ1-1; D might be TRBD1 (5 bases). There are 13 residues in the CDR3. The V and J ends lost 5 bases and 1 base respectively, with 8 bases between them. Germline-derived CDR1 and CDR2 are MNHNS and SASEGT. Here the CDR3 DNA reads TGTGCCAGCAGTAGGGGAGGGAACACTGAAGCTTTCTTT. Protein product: CASSRGGNTEAFF.